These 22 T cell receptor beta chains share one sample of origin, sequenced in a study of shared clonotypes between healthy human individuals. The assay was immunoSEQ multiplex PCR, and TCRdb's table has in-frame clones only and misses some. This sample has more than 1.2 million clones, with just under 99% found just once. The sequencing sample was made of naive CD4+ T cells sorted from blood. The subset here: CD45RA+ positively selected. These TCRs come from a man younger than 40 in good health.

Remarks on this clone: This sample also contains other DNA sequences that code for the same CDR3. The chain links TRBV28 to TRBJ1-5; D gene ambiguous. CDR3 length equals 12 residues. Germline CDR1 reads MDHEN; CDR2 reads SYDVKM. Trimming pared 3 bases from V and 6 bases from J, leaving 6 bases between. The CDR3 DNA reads TGTGCCAGCAGTTTGTTGGGTCAGCCCCAGCATTTT. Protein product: CASSLLGQPQHF.

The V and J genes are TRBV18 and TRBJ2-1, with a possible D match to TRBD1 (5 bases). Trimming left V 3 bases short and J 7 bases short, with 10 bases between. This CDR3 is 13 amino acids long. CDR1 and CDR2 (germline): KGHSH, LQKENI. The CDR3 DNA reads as TGTGCCAGCTCACCCCAGGGCCGGAATGAGCAGTTCTTC. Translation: CASSPQGRNEQFF.

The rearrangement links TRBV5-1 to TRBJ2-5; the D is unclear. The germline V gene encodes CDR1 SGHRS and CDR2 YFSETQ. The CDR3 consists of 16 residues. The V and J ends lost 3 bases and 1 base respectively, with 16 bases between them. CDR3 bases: TGCGCCAGCAGCTACAGCCCAGTCGGGTCCCAAGAGACCCAGTACTTC. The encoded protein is CASSYSPVGSQETQYF.

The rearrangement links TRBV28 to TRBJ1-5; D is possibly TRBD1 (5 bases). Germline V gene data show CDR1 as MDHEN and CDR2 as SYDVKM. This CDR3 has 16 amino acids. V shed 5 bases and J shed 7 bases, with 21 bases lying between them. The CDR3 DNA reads TGTGCCAGCAGTGCCGATGGGCAGGGCACGGGACAGCCCCAGCATTTT. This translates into CASSADGQGTGQPQHF.

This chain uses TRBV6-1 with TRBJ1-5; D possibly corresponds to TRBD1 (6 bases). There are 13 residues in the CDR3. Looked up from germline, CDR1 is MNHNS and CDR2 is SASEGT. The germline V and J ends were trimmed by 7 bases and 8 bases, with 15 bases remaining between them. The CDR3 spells CASTGQGRKPQHF. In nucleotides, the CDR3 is TGTGCCAGCACAGGGCAGGGGCGTAAGCCCCAGCATTTT.

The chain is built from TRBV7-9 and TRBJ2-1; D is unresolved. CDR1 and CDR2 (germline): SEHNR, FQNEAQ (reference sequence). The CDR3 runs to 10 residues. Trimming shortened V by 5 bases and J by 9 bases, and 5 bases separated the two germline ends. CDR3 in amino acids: CASSVLEQFF. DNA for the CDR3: TGTGCCAGCAGCGTTCTTGAGCAGTTCTTC.

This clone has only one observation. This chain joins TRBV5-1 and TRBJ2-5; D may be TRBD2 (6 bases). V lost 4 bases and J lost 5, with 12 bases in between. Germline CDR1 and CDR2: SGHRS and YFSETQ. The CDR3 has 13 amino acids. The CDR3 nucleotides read TGCGCCAGCAGCGGGACTGTCGGGGAGACCCAGTACTTC. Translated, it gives CASSGTVGETQYF.

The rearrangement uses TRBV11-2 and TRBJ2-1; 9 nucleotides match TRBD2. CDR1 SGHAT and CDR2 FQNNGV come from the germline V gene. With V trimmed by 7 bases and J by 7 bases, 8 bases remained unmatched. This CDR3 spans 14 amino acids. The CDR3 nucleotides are TGTGCCAGCATACGGCGGGAGGGCCTTAATGAGCAGTTCTTC. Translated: CASIRREGLNEQFF.

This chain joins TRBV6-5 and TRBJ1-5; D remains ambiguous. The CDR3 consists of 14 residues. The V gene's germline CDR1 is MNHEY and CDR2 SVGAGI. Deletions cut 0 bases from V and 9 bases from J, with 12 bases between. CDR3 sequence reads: CASSYSLASPPQHF. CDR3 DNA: TGTGCCAGCAGTTACTCGCTTGCGAGTCCGCCCCAGCATTTT.

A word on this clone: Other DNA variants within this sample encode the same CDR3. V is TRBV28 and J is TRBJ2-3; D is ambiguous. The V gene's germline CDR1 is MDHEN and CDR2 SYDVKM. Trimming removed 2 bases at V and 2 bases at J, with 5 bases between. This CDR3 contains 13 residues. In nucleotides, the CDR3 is TGTGCCAGCAGTTTAGGTCACACAGATACGCAGTATTTT. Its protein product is CASSLGHTDTQYF.

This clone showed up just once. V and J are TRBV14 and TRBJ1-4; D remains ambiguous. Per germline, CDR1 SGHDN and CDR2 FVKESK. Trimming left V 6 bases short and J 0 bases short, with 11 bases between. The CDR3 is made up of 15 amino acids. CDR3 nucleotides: TGTGCCAGCAGTCTTACTACCGCAACTAATGAAAAACTGTTTTTT. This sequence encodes CASSLTTATNEKLFF.

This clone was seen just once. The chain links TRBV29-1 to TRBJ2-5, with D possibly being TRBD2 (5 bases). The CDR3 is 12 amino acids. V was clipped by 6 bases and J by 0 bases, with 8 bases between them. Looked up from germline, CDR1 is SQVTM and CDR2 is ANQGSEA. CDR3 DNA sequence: TGCAGCGTGAGAGGGTACCAAGAGACCCAGTACTTC. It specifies CSVRGYQETQYF.

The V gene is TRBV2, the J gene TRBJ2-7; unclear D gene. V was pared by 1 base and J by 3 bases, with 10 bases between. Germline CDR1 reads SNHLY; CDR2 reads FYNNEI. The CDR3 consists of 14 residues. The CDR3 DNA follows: TGTGCCAGCAGTGAAGTAGGGTTCGGCTACGAGCAGTACTTC. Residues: CASSEVGFGYEQYF.

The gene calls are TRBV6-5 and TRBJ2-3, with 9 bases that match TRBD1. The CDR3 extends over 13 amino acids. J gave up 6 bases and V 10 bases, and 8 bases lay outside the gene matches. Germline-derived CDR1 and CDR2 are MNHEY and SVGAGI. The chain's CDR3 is CAIARDRVDTQYF. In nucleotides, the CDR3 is TGTGCCATCGCCCGGGACAGGGTCGATACGCAGTATTTT.

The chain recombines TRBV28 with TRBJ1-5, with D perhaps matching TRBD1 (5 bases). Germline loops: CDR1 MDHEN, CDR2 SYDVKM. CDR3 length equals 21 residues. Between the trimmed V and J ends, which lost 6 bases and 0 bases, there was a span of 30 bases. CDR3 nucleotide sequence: TGTGCCAGCAGCCTACTGTTCCCAGGGACGGAACAACCTTATAGCAATCAGCCCCAGCATTTT. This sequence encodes CASSLLFPGTEQPYSNQPQHF. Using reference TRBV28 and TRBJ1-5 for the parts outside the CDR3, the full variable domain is DVKVTQSSRYLVKRTGEKVFLECVQDMDHENMFWYRQDPGLGLRLIYFSYDVKMKEKGDIPEGYSVSREKKERFSLILESASTNQTSMYLCASSLLFPGTEQPYSNQPQHFGDGTRLSIL.

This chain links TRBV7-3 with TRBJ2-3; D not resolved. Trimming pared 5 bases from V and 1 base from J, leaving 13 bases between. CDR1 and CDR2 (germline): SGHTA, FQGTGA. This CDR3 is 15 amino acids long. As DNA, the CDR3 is TGTGCCAGCAGCCCCATGTCACCGGGCACAGATACGCAGTATTTT. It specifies CASSPMSPGTDTQYF.

The CDR3 is CAISESTWGSSYNEQFF. The CDR3 DNA follows: TGTGCCATCAGTGAGTCGACCTGGGGGAGCTCCTACAATGAGCAGTTCTTC. The chain couples TRBV10-3 to TRBJ2-1; D may be TRBD1 or TRBD2 (5 bases each). This CDR3 spans 17 amino acids. Germline values: CDR1 ENHRY, CDR2 SYGVKD. Trimming shortened V by 0 bases and J by 0 bases, and 12 bases separated the two germline ends.

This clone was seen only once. The CDR3 loop reads CASSPTRTSEGETQYF. The DNA for the CDR3 is TGTGCCAGCTCACCTACCCGGACTAGCGAGGGGGAGACCCAGTACTTC. V gene TRBV18 combines with J gene TRBJ2-5; 9 bases line up with TRBD2. The CDR3 totals 16 residues. Germline V gene lookup returns CDR1 KGHSH and CDR2 LQKENI. J lost 5 bases, V lost 3 bases, and 10 bases had no gene match.

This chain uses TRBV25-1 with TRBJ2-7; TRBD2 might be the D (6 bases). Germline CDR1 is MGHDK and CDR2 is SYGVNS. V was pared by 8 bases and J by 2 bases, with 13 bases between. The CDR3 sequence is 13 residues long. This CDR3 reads CASGGAGPYEQYF. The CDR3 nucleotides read TGTGCCAGCGGAGGGGCAGGACCCTACGAGCAGTACTTC.

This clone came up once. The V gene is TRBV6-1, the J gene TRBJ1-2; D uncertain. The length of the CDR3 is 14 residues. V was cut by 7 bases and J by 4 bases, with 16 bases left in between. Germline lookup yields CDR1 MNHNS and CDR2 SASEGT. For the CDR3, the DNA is TGTGCCAGCAATCCAAGTCAGGCCTTCTATGGCTACACCTTC. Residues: CASNPSQAFYGYTF.

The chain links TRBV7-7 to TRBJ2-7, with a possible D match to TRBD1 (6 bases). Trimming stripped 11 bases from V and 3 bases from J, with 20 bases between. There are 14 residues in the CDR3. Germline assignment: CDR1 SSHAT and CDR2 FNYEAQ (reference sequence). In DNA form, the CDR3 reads TGTGCCCGAGGAAGGGACACCCTTCGCTACGAGCAGTACTTC. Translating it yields CARGRDTLRYEQYF.

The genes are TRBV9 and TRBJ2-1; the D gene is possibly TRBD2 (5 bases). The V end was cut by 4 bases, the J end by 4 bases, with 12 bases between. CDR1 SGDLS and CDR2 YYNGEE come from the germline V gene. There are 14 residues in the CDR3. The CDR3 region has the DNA TGTGCCAGCAGCTTAAGGACTGAGTACAATGAGCAGTTCTTC. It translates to CASSLRTEYNEQFF.